This is a list of T cell receptor beta chains from one sample in a study of post-analysis software for immune sequencing data. A single record per CDR3 protein comes from TCRdb applying MiXCR to the PCR reads. The data contain about 760,000 distinct CDR3 sequences, approximately 30% of them singletons. Sequenced sample: blood. The receptors stem from a girl between 10 and 17 years old with multiple sclerosis. CDR3s include the opening cysteine and the closing phenylalanine or tryptophan. The D gene is left open where the match is weak. Clone size is stated in some rows and not others, as once, few, many or a class when expanded.

V	size	J	D	DNA	CDR3
TRBV11-2	.	TRBJ2-5	.	TGTGCCAGCAGCTCTTACAGTCCGCGGGGAGTCCAAGAGACCCAGTACTTC	CASSSYSPRGVQETQYF
TRBV29-1	many	TRBJ2-7	TRBD2	TGCAGCGTGAAGGCGGGAGGAAACGGTTACGAGCAGTACTTC	CSVKAGGNGYEQYF
TRBV28	.	TRBJ2-7	TRBD1	TGTGCCAGCAGCCCGGGACAGTGGGAGCAGTACTTC	CASSPGQWEQYF
TRBV6-5	few	TRBJ2-5	.	TGTGCCAGCAGCCCCGGCGGGTGGGTTGAGACCCAGTACTTC	CASSPGGWVETQYF
TRBV29-1	few	TRBJ2-3	.	TGCAGCGTTCGAGGCCCTAGCACAGATACGCAGTATTTT	CSVRGPSTDTQYF
TRBV20-1	.	TRBJ2-7	TRBD2	TGCAGTGGCTCAGCGGGAGGGCTCGGCGAGCAGTACTTC	CSGSAGGLGEQYF
TRBV12-3/TRBV12-4	few	TRBJ2-7	.	TGTGCCAGCAGTTTAGCCGATGGTGAGCAGTACTTC	CASSLADGEQYF
TRBV6-2/TRBV6-3	few	TRBJ1-5	.	TGTGCCAGCAGTTATGCCAGGGACTATCAGCCCCAGCATTTT	CASSYARDYQPQHF
TRBV20-1	few	TRBJ1-6	.	TGCAGTGCTAGACCAACCCGGCAAGGAATGCTGTCCTATAATTCACCCCTCCACTTT	CSARPTRQGMLSYNSPLHF
TRBV12-3/TRBV12-4	.	TRBJ1-6	.	TGTGCCAGCAGTCTATCTGCGGGGGGCCTGAATTCACCCCTCCACTTT	CASSLSAGGLNSPLHF
TRBV7-2	few	TRBJ2-7	TRBD2	TGTGCCAGCAGCTTTTCGGGAGGGCCCAACGAGCAGTACTTC	CASSFSGGPNEQYF
TRBV4-1	.	TRBJ1-2	.	TGCGTCAGCAGCGTCCTCACCGGGGGTAACTATGGCTACACCTTC	CVSSVLTGGNYGYTF
TRBV10-3	.	TRBJ2-7	TRBD1	TGTGCCATCAGTGAGGGACAGGGGAAGTACGAGCAGTACTTC	CAISEGQGKYEQYF
TRBV6-2/TRBV6-3	.	TRBJ2-1	TRBD2	TGTGCCAGCAGACTAACGGGGGGGCCTAATGAGCAGTTCTTC	CASRLTGGPNEQFF
TRBV10-2	.	TRBJ2-7	.	TGCGCCAGCAGCTGGGACGGGGATTCCTACGAGCAGTACTTC	CASSWDGDSYEQYF
TRBV15	few	TRBJ2-3	.	TGTGCCACCAGCAGAGATGGGGCCAGCACAGATACGCAGTATTTT	CATSRDGASTDTQYF
TRBV20-1	few	TRBJ1-2	TRBD1	TGCAGTGCTAACCCCCCTGACAGGGCCAGCTACACCTTC	CSANPPDRASYTF
TRBV5-1	many	TRBJ2-7	.	TGCGCCAGCAGCCTAAAAAGGGACGGATTAATTTCCTACGAGCAGTACTTC	CASSLKRDGLISYEQYF
TRBV20-1	few	TRBJ2-3	.	TGCAGTGCTAGAGATGCTGTTGATCGACTAACCACAGATACGCAGTATTTT	CSARDAVDRLTTDTQYF
TRBV18	.	TRBJ1-4	.	TGTGCCAGCTCACCACCGGACGGTTATGAAAAACTGTTTTTT	CASSPPDGYEKLFF
TRBV20-1	few	TRBJ2-1	TRBD2	TGCAGTGCTAGAGATAGTGGGACTAGCGCGAACAATGAGCAGTTCTTC	CSARDSGTSANNEQFF
TRBV24-1	.	TRBJ2-3	TRBD1	TGTGCCACCAGTGGGGACAGGGAGGCCCAAGCGACAGATACGCAGTATTTT	CATSGDREAQATDTQYF
TRBV28	.	TRBJ1-2	.	TGTGCCAGCAGTTTGGTGGACAGCCGCTATGGCTACACCTTC	CASSLVDSRYGYTF
TRBV7-9	few	TRBJ1-2	.	TGTGCCAGCAGCTTAGGCCAGGCCGAGGACTATGGCTACACCTTC	CASSLGQAEDYGYTF
TRBV28	few	TRBJ2-1	.	TGTGCCAGCAGTTTCCCCTCCAATTCCAGAGAGAATGAGCAGTTCTTC	CASSFPSNSRENEQFF
TRBV7-2	.	TRBJ2-3	TRBD2	TGTGCCAGCAGCTGGACTAGCGGGGGGTCTAGCACAGATACGCAGTATTTT	CASSWTSGGSSTDTQYF
TRBV6-5	many	TRBJ2-3	.	TGTGCCAGCAGTTGGGACAGCACAGATACGCAGTATTTT	CASSWDSTDTQYF
TRBV5-1	.	TRBJ2-3	.	TGCGCCAGCAGCTGGAGGTCGGCCACAGATACGCAGTATTTT	CASSWRSATDTQYF
TRBV7-2	many	TRBJ2-1	.	TGTGCCAGCAGCCCCCCTCGGACGTACAATGAGCAGTTCTTC	CASSPPRTYNEQFF